What follows are 2 T cell receptor beta chains derived from one specimen sequenced in a study of blood T cell repertoires in COVID-19. Profiled with immunoSEQ multiplex PCR; TCRdb holds only in-frame clones, not every one. Among approximately 390,000 clones listed, approximately 87% were seen once. Sequencing was done on a sample of PBMCs or T cells enriched from blood (not recorded which). These receptors were collected from a woman in her forties or fifties who had recovered from COVID-19.

Regarding this clone: Other DNA sequences in the same sample also yield this CDR3. The CDR3 DNA follows: TGTGCCAGCAGTTTAGGGACAGGGGGCAATTCACCCCTCCACTTT. It codes for CASSLGTGGNSPLHF. The chain couples TRBV27 to TRBJ1-6; 12 bases agree with TRBD1. The junction had 0 bases not matched to a gene; V was cut back by 2 bases and J by 7 bases. CDR1 and CDR2 (germline): MNHEY, SMNVEV (reference sequence). This CDR3 comprises 15 residues.

This chain connects TRBV4-1 to TRBJ1-1; D perhaps matches TRBD1 (5 bases). V was trimmed by 4 bases and J by 0 bases, leaving 18 bases between them. In germline, CDR1 is MGHRA, CDR2 YSYEKL. This CDR3 contains 17 residues. The CDR3 loop is CASSPLTTGLLNTEAFF. CDR3 nucleotide sequence: TGCGCCAGCAGCCCCTTAACTACGGGACTCTTGAACACTGAAGCTTTCTTT.